The rows below give T cell receptor beta chains drawn from one sample of a study of cytomegalovirus exposure and HLA in healthy donors. TCRdb's table, derived via immunoSEQ multiplex PCR, lists solely in-frame clones and lacks some. The data show more than 120,000 clones, around 75% seen once. The sequenced sample consisted of PBMCs. These TCRs come from a woman aged 25 to 45 in good health and CMV-seronegative. Each CDR3 is given with its conserved first and last residue. Each record gives: V gene, D gene, J gene, clone size, CDR3 DNA, CDR3 protein. A D gene is named only where the DNA matches it firmly. Only some rows state a clone size, as once, few, many or a class for expanded clones.

V: TRBV7-8; D: NA; J: TRBJ1-3; size: NA; DNA: TGTGCCAGCAGCTTCGACACCTCTGGAAACACCATATATTTT; CDR3: CASSFDTSGNTIYF
V: TRBV11-1; D: NA; J: TRBJ1-2; size: NA; DNA: TGTGCCAGCAGCTTAGAGGGGAACTATGGCTACACCTTC; CDR3: CASSLEGNYGYTF
V: TRBV9; D: NA; J: TRBJ1-6; size: NA; DNA: TGTGCCAGCAGCGCCCCGTTCGGTTCTTATTCACCCCTCCACTTT; CDR3: CASSAPFGSYSPLHF
V: TRBV27; D: NA; J: TRBJ1-1; size: NA; DNA: TGTGCCAGCAGTTGGGGAGAGATGAACACTGAAGCTTTCTTT; CDR3: CASSWGEMNTEAFF
V: TRBV7-9; D: NA; J: TRBJ1-4; size: NA; DNA: TGTGCCAGCAGCTACCCTCAGGGGTGGAAAGAAAAACTGTTTTTT; CDR3: CASSYPQGWKEKLFF
V: TRBV11-2; D: NA; J: TRBJ2-2; size: NA; DNA: TGTGCCAGCAGCTTAGAACGGGTTTCGGGGGAGCTGTTTTTT; CDR3: CASSLERVSGELFF
V: TRBV28; D: TRBD1; J: TRBJ1-2; size: few; DNA: TGTGCCAGCAGGAGACAGGGATCGGGGTATGGCTACACCTTC; CDR3: CASRRQGSGYGYTF
V: TRBV6-4; D: NA; J: TRBJ2-7; size: NA; DNA: TGTGCCAGCAAGCAAGACTCGAGCTCCTACGAGCAGTACTTC; CDR3: CASKQDSSSYEQYF
V: TRBV15; D: NA; J: TRBJ2-5; size: NA; DNA: TGTGCCACCAGTGAATCCCTAGTGCAAGAGACCCAGTACTTC; CDR3: CATSESLVQETQYF
V: TRBV18; D: TRBD1; J: TRBJ1-4; size: NA; DNA: TGTGCCAGCTCACCAGAGACAGGGGAAGCTAATGAAAAACTGTTTTTT; CDR3: CASSPETGEANEKLFF
V: TRBV12-5; D: TRBD1; J: TRBJ2-1; size: NA; DNA: TGTGCTAGTGGTTTTGGTCGTCCGGGGACAGGGGCTAATGAGCAGTTCTTC; CDR3: CASGFGRPGTGANEQFF
V: TRBV7-3; D: NA; J: TRBJ2-3; size: NA; DNA: TGTGCCAGCAGCCCGCGGGCGAGATCTGATACGCAGTATTTT; CDR3: CASSPRARSDTQYF
V: TRBV28; D: NA; J: TRBJ1-2; size: few; DNA: TGTGCCAGCACCACATCTAACTATGGCTACACCTTC; CDR3: CASTTSNYGYTF
V: TRBV9; D: NA; J: TRBJ1-1; size: NA; DNA: TGTGCCAGCAGTGGACTAGGGGACACTGAAGCTTTCTTT; CDR3: CASSGLGDTEAFF
V: TRBV11-2; D: NA; J: TRBJ2-2; size: NA; DNA: TGTGCCAGCAGCTTAGTAACTTGGGTCAGGGGCAACACCGGGGAGCTGTTTTTT; CDR3: CASSLVTWVRGNTGELFF
V: TRBV11-2; D: TRBD1; J: TRBJ1-1; size: few; DNA: TGTGCCAGCAGCTACGCCCGAGACAGGGACACTGAAGCTTTCTTT; CDR3: CASSYARDRDTEAFF
V: TRBV19; D: NA; J: TRBJ1-5; size: NA; DNA: TGTGCCAGTACAGGCGTCGGCAATCAGCCCCAGCATTTT; CDR3: CASTGVGNQPQHF
V: TRBV6-1; D: NA; J: TRBJ1-5; size: NA; DNA: TGTGCCAGCAGTGAAGTGGGGAGGGGAGTTCCCCTATACAGCAATCAGCCCCAGCATTTT; CDR3: CASSEVGRGVPLYSNQPQHF
V: TRBV21-1; D: NA; J: TRBJ1-2; size: once; DNA: TGTGCCAGCACAGGCATAAACAGGGAGAGCTACACCTTC; CDR3: CASTGINRESYTF
V: TRBV11-1; D: NA; J: TRBJ2-1; size: NA; DNA: TGTGCCAGCAGCTTAGCGATCGCTAGCAAGGATGAGCAGTTCTTC; CDR3: CASSLAIASKDEQFF
V: TRBV27; D: NA; J: TRBJ1-3; size: NA; DNA: TGTGCCAGCAGCCATATGACAGCTAGCTCTGGAAACACCATATATTTT; CDR3: CASSHMTASSGNTIYF
V: TRBV7-9; D: TRBD1; J: TRBJ1-1; size: NA; DNA: TGTGCCACAGGGGACAGCGCAAACACTGAAGCTTTCTTT; CDR3: CATGDSANTEAFF
V: TRBV28; D: NA; J: TRBJ1-1; size: NA; DNA: TGTGCCAGCAGTTTAACAGGTAACACTGAAGCTTTCTTT; CDR3: CASSLTGNTEAFF
V: TRBV18; D: TRBD1; J: TRBJ2-6; size: once; DNA: TGTGCCAGCTCAAAAGGGACAGCCTCTGGGGCCAACGTCCTGACTTTC; CDR3: CASSKGTASGANVLTF
V: TRBV30; D: NA; J: TRBJ2-7; size: NA; DNA: TGTGCCTGGAGTGTCCGGGTACCCTACGAGCAGTACTTC; CDR3: CAWSVRVPYEQYF
V: TRBV30; D: NA; J: TRBJ2-5; size: NA; DNA: TGTGCCTGGAGTCAGCGGCTCGGAGAGACCCAGTACTTC; CDR3: CAWSQRLGETQYF
V: TRBV10-2; D: TRBD1; J: TRBJ2-3; size: few; DNA: TGCGCCAGCAGTGAGCCCTACAGGGGCTGGAACACAGATACGCAGTATTTT; CDR3: CASSEPYRGWNTDTQYF
V: TRBV2; D: NA; J: TRBJ1-2; size: NA; DNA: TGTGCCAGCAGTGCCCCGGGACAATTCGGCTACACCTTC; CDR3: CASSAPGQFGYTF
V: TRBV6-6; D: NA; J: TRBJ2-7; size: NA; DNA: TGTGCCAGCAGTTACTTTAGGGAGGTACACGAGCAGTACTTC; CDR3: CASSYFREVHEQYF
V: TRBV7-3; D: NA; J: TRBJ2-5; size: NA; DNA: TGTGCCAGCAGCTTAATTCAGGAAGAGACCCAGTACTTC; CDR3: CASSLIQEETQYF
V: TRBV7-9; D: NA; J: TRBJ2-7; size: NA; DNA: TGTGCCAGCAGCCAACCCGGAGACTACGAGCAGTACTTC; CDR3: CASSQPGDYEQYF
V: TRBV19; D: TRBD1; J: TRBJ1-5; size: NA; DNA: TGTGCCAGTAGTATACGGACAGGGGGCGTTCGGGGCGGCAATCAGCCCCAGCATTTT; CDR3: CASSIRTGGVRGGNQPQHF
V: TRBV5-1; D: TRBD1; J: TRBJ1-2; size: NA; DNA: TGCGCCAGCAGCTTACAGGGGCGGGATGGCTACACCTTC; CDR3: CASSLQGRDGYTF
V: TRBV7-9; D: TRBD2; J: TRBJ2-4; size: NA; DNA: TGTGCCAGCAGCTATAGCGGGAGGGAGGACATTCAGTACTTC; CDR3: CASSYSGREDIQYF
V: TRBV15; D: TRBD1; J: TRBJ2-7; size: NA; DNA: TGTGCCACCAGGCCAGGACAGGGGACCTACGAGCAGTACTTC; CDR3: CATRPGQGTYEQYF
V: TRBV9; D: TRBD1; J: TRBJ1-2; size: NA; DNA: TGTGCCAGCAACTTAGGACAGGGGTTGTATGGCTACACCTTC; CDR3: CASNLGQGLYGYTF
V: TRBV7-7; D: TRBD1; J: TRBJ2-1; size: once; DNA: TGTGCCAGCAGCTTAGCGACAGGGGGATTGTATGAGCAGTTCTTC; CDR3: CASSLATGGLYEQFF